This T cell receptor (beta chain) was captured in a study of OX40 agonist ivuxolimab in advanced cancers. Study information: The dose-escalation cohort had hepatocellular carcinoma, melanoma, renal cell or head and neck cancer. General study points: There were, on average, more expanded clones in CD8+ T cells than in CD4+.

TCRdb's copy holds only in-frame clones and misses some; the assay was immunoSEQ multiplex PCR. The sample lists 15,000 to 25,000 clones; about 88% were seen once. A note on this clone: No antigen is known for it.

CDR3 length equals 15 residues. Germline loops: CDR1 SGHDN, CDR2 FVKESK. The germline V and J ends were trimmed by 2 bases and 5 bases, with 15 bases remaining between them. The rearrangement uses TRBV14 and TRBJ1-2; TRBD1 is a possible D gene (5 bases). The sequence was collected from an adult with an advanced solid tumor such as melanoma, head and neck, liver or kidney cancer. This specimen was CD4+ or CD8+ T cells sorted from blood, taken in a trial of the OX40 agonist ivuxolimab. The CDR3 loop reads CASSQYRQPGYGYTF. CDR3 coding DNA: TGTGCCAGCAGCCAATATCGACAGCCTGGGTATGGCTACACCTTC.